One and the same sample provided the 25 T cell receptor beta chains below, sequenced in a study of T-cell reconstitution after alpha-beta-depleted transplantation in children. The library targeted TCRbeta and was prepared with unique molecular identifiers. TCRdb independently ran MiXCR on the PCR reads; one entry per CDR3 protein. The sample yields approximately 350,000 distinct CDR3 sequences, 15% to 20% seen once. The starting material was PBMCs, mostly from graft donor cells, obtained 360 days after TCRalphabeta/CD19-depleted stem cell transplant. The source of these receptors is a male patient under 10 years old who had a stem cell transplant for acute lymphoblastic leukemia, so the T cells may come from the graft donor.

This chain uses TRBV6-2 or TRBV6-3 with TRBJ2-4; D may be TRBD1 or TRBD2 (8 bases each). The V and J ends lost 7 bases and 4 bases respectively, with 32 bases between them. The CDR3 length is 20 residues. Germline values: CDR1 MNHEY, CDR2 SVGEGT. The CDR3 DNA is TGTGCCAGCAATCACCGCCGGGACAGGCGGACGGGAGGGAGTAAAAACATTCAGTACTTC. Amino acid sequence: CASNHRRDRRTGGSKNIQYF.

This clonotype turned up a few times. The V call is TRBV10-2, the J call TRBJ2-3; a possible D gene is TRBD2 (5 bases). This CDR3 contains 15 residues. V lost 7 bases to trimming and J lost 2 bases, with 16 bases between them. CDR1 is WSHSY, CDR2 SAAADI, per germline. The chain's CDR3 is CASTLTRNPTDTQYF. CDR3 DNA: TGCGCCAGCACCCTAACTAGGAACCCCACAGATACGCAGTATTTT.

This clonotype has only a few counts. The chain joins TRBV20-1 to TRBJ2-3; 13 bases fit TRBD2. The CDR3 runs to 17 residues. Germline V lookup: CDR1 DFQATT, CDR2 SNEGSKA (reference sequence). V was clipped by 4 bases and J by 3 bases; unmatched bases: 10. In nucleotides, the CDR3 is TGCAGTGCTACTCTTCGGACTAGCGGGAGCTGGACAGATACGCAGTATTTT. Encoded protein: CSATLRTSGSWTDTQYF.

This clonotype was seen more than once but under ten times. In nucleotides, the CDR3 is TGTGCCATCAGTGATGAGGGGGCGGGAGATACGCAGTATTTT. This encodes CAISDEGAGDTQYF. This chain joins TRBV10-3 and TRBJ2-3, with TRBD1 matching 7 bases. V was pared by 3 bases and J by 5 bases, with 5 bases of the junction left unmatched. CDR1 ENHRY and CDR2 SYGVKD come from the germline V gene. The CDR3 sequence is 14 residues long.

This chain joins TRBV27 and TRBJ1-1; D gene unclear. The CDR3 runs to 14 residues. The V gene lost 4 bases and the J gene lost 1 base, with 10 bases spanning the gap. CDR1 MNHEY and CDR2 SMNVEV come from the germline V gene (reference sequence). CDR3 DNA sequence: TGTGCCAGCAGTTCTTCCAGACCGAACACTGAAGCTTTCTTT. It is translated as CASSSSRPNTEAFF.

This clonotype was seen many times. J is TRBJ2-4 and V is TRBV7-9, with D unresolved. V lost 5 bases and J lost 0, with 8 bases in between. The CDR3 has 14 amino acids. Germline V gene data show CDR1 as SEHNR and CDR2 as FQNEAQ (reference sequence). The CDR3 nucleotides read TGTGCCAGCAGCCCACAGCTAGCCAAAAACATTCAGTACTTC. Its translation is CASSPQLAKNIQYF.

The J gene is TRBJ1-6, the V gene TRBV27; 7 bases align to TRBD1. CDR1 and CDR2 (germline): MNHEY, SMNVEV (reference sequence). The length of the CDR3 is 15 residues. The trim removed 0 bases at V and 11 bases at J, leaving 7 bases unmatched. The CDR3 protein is CASSLSDRVGAPLHF. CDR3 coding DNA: TGTGCCAGCAGTTTATCCGACAGGGTTGGAGCACCCCTCCACTTT.

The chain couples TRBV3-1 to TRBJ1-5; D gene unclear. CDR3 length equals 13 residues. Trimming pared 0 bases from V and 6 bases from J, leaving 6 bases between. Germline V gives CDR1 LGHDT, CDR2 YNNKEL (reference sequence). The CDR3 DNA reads TGTGCCAGCAGCCAAGATCGGGTTCAGCCCCAGCATTTT. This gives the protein CASSQDRVQPQHF.

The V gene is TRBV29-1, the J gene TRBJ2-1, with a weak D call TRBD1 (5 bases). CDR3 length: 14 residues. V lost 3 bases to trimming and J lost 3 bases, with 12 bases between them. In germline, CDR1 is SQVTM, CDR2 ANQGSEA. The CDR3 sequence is CSVDRRTHYNEQFF. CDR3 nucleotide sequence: TGCAGCGTTGATCGGCGGACACACTACAATGAGCAGTTCTTC.

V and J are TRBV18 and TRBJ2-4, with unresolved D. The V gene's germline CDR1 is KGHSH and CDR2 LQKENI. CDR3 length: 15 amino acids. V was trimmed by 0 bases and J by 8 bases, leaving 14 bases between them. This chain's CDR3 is CASSPPWARTDIQYF. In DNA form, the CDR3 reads TGTGCCAGCTCACCACCATGGGCGCGTACGGACATTCAGTACTTC. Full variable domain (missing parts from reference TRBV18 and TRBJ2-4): NAGVMQNPRHLVRRRGQEARLRCSPMKGHSHVYWYRQLPEEGLKFMVYLQKENIIDESGMPKERFSAEFPKEGPSILRIQQVVRGDSAAYFCASSPPWARTDIQYFGAGTRLSVL.

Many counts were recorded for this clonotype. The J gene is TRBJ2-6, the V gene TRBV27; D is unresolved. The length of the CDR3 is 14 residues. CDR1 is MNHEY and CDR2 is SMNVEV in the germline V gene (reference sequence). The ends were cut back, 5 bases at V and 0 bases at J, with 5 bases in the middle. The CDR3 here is CASSRNSGANVLTF. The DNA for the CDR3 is TGTGCCAGCAGTAGAAACTCTGGGGCCAACGTCCTGACTTTC. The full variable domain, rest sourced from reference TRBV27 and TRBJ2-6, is EAQVTQNPRYLITVTGKKLTVTCSQNMNHEYMSWYRQDPGLGLRQIYYSMNVEVTDKGDVPEGYKVSRKEKRNFPLILESPSPNQTSLYFCASSRNSGANVLTFGAGSRLTVL.

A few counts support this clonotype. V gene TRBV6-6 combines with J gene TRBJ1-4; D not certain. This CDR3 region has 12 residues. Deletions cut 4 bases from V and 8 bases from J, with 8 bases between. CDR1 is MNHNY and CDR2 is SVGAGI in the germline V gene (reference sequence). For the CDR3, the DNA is TGTGCCAGCAGTTCTCTAACCGAAAAACTGTTTTTT. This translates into CASSSLTEKLFF.

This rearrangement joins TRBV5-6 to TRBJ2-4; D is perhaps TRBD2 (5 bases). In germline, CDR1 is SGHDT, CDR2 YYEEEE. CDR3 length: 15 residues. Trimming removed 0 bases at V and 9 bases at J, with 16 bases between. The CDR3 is CASSLESGREGIQYF. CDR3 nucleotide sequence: TGTGCCAGCAGCTTGGAATCAGGAAGAGAGGGCATTCAGTACTTC.

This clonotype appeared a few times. The CDR3 protein is CASSLTANYYEQYF. In DNA, the CDR3 is TGTGCCAGCAGCCTGACAGCTAATTATTACGAGCAGTACTTC. The V gene is TRBV21-1, the J gene TRBJ2-7; the D call of TRBD1 is as the table states it, not checked on the DNA. TRBV21-1 is designated a pseudogene. This CDR3 has 14 residues.

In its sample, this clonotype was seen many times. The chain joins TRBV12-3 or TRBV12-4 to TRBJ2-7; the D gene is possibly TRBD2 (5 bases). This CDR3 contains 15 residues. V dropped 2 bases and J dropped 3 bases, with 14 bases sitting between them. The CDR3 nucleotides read TGTGCCAGCAGTTTAAGGTGGGAGCGCCTCTACGAGCAGTACTTC. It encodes CASSLRWERLYEQYF.

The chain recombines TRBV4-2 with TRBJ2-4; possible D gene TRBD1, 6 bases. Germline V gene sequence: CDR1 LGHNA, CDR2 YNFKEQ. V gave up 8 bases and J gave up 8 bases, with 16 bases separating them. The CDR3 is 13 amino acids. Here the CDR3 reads CASADRRLYIQYF. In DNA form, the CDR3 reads TGTGCCAGCGCAGACAGGCGGCTCTACATTCAGTACTTC.

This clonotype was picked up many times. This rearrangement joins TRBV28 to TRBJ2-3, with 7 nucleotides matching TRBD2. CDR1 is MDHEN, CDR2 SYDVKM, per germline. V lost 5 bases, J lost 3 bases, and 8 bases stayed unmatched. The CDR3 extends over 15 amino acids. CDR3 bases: TGTGCCAGCAGTACCCCGGGAGGTCGAACAGATACGCAGTATTTT. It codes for CASSTPGGRTDTQYF. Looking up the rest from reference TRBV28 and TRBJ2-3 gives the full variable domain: DVKVTQSSRYLVKRTGEKVFLECVQDMDHENMFWYRQDPGLGLRLIYFSYDVKMKEKGDIPEGYSVSREKKERFSLILESASTNQTSMYLCASSTPGGRTDTQYFGPGTRLTVL.

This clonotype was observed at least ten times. As DNA, the CDR3 is TGTGCCATCAGCAAGCAGTCACCCCCTAACTATGGCTACACCTTC. It specifies CAISKQSPPNYGYTF. This sequence joins TRBV10-3 and TRBJ1-2; no definite D call. Per the germline V gene, CDR1 is ENHRY and CDR2 is SYGVKD. The ends were cut back, 6 bases at V and 0 bases at J, with 14 bases in the middle. CDR3 length: 15 residues.

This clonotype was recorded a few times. CDR3 amino acids: CASSPKGWELGAVNTEAFF. DNA for the CDR3: TGTGCCAGCAGCCCCAAGGGCTGGGAATTAGGGGCCGTTAACACTGAAGCTTTCTTT. The chain has TRBV3-1 and TRBJ1-1; possibly TRBD1 for D (5 bases). Per germline, CDR1 LGHDT and CDR2 YNNKEL (reference sequence). The ends were cut back, 4 bases at V and 2 bases at J, with 26 bases in the middle. The CDR3 totals 19 residues.

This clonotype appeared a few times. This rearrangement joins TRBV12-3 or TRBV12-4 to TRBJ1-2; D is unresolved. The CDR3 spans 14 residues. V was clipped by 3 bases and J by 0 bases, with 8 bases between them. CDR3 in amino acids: CASSFTSPNYGYTF. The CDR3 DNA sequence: TGTGCCAGCAGTTTCACGTCCCCTAACTATGGCTACACCTTC.

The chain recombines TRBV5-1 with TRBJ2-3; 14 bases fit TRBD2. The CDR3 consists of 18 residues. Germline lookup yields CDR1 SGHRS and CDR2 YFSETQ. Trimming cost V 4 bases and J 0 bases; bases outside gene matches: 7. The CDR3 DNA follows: TGCGCCAGCAGCCCGGGACTAGCGGGAGTACCTAGCACAGATACGCAGTATTTT. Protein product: CASSPGLAGVPSTDTQYF.

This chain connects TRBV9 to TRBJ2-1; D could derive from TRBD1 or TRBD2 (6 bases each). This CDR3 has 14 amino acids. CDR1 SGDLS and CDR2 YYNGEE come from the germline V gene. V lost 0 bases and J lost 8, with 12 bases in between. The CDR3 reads CASSVEGGGDEQFF. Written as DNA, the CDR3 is TGTGCCAGCAGCGTAGAGGGGGGCGGGGATGAGCAGTTCTTC.

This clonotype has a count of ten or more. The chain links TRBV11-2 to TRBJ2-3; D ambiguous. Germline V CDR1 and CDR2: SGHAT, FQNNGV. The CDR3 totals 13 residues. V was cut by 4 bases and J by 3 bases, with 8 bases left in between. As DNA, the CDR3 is TGTGCCAGCAGCTCCCTTAGTACAGATACGCAGTATTTT. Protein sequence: CASSSLSTDTQYF.

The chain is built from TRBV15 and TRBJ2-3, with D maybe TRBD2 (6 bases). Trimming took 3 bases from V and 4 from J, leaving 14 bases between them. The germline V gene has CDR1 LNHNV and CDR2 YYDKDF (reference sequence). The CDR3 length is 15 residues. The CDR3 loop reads CATSRTRGIADTQYF. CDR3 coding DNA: TGTGCCACCAGCAGGACTAGAGGGATTGCAGATACGCAGTATTTT.

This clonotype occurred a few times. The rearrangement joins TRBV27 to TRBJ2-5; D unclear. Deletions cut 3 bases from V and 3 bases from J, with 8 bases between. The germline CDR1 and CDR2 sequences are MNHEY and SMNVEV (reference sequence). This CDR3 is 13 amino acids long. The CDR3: CASSFRWKETQYF. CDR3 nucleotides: TGTGCCAGCAGTTTCCGCTGGAAAGAGACCCAGTACTTC.